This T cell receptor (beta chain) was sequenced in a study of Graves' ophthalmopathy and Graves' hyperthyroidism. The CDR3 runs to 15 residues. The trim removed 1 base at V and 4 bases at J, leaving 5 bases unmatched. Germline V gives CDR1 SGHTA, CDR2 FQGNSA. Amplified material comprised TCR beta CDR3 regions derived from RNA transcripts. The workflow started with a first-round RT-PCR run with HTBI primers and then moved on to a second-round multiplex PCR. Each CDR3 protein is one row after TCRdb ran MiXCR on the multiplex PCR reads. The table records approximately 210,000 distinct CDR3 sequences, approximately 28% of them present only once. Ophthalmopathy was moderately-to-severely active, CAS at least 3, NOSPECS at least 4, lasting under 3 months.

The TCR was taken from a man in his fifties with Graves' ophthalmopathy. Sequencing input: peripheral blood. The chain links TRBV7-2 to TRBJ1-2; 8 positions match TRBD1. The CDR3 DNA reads TGTGCCAGCAGCTTAGTATCCGGACAGGGCTATGGCTACACCTTC. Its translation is CASSLVSGQGYGYTF.